This T cell receptor beta chain was obtained from a study of CD8+CD57+ T cells in acquired aplastic anemia. The wider study: Roughly 3.2 ug was the average amount of DNA from sorted CD4+ and CD8+ cells.

Profiling of TCR beta VDJ combinations and CDR3 sequences used genomic DNA as template. One entry per CDR3 protein results from TCRdb running MiXCR on the reads. The sample lists 95,000 to 150,000 distinct CDR3 sequences; about 60% were seen once. CD8+CD57+ cell expansion had been shown by flow cytometry in patients chosen for sequencing. The material sequenced was sorted CD4+, CD8+, or CD8+CD57+ T cells (not recorded which) from PBMCs. The TCR was taken from a human donor with aplastic anemia.

CDR3 coding DNA: TGTGCCAGCAGCCTCACCCCGGGACAGGGAGACTATGGCTACACCTTC. Translation gives CASSLTPGQGDYGYTF. The chain joins TRBV11-1 to TRBJ1-2; 9 positions agree with TRBD1. Trimming at V came to 5 bases and at J to 3 bases, leaving 10 bases not matched to a gene. Germline-derived CDR1 and CDR2 are SGHAT and FQDESV (reference sequence). The CDR3 extends over 16 amino acids.